This T cell receptor (beta chain) originates from a study of blood T cell repertoires in COVID-19. Original processing methods: By means of reference gene primer amplification, nucleated cell counts were estimated. Here immunoSEQ multiplex PCR was the method, and the copy in TCRdb shows in-frame clones only, minus some. From that table come the V and J calls and clone size; the DNA was used to work out D and trimming. The repertoire includes some 200,000 clones, about 86% of them detected once, and 2.6% sits in the top ten. This clone was counted between two and nine times. Per germline, CDR1 SGHAT and CDR2 FQNNGV. V shed 1 base, J shed 0 bases, and the junction held 4 bases outside the gene matches. This CDR3 has 16 residues.

Sample: peripheral blood. This receptor was identified in a human donor with acute or convalescent COVID-19. The donor label of this sample is uncertain. The chain is built from TRBV11-2 and TRBJ2-7; 9 bases align to TRBD1. The CDR3 DNA reads TGTGCCAGCAGCTTAGTGTGGGACAGGGCCTCCTACGAGCAGTACTTC. Translating it yields CASSLVWDRASYEQYF.